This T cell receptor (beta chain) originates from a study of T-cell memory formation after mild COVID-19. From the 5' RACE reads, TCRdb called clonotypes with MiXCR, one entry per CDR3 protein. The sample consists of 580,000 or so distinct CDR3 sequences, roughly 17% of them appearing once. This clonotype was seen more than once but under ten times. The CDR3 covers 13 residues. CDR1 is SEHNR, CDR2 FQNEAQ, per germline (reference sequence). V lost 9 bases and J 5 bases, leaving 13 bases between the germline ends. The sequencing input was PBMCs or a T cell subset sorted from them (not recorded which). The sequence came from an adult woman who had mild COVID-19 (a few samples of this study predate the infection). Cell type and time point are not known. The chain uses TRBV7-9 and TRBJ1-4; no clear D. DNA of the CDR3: TGTGCCAGTAACAGAGACGAAAATGAAAAACTGTTTTTT. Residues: CASNRDENEKLFF.